The 32 T cell receptor beta chains given below trace back to one sample, sequenced in a study of cytomegalovirus exposure and HLA in healthy donors. Primers: 60 Vbeta forward and 13 Jbeta reverse. The table came from immunoSEQ multiplex PCR; TCRdb's copy has only in-frame clones and leaves some out. The table shows approximately 110,000 clones, with about 70% occurring only once. Sample: PBMCs. Receptors were obtained from a man aged 45-65 years in good health and CMV-seropositive.

V gene TRBV7-8 combines with J gene TRBJ2-1; D might be TRBD2 (5 bases). V was cut by 1 base and J by 6 bases, with 13 bases left in between. CDR3 length: 15 residues. Germline assignment: CDR1 SGHVS and CDR2 FQNEAQ. The CDR3 spells CASSLGGSAGNEQFF. In DNA, the CDR3 is TGTGCCAGCAGCTTAGGAGGGTCTGCAGGCAATGAGCAGTTCTTC.

The chain is built from TRBV7-3 and TRBJ1-5; D not certain. V was trimmed by 7 bases and J by 0 bases, leaving 7 bases between them. CDR3 length equals 13 residues. Germline loops: CDR1 SGHTA, CDR2 FQGTGA. The CDR3 DNA follows: TGTGCCAGCACCAAGCTTAGCAATCAGCCCCAGCATTTT. Translation gives CASTKLSNQPQHF.

The chain couples TRBV9 to TRBJ1-1, with D hard to call. With 3 bases removed from V and 4 bases from J, the gap between germline ends came to 10 bases. CDR3 length: 13 residues. Per germline, CDR1 SGDLS and CDR2 YYNGEE. The CDR3 DNA sequence: TGTGCCAGCAGCGCCCAGGTTACCACTGAAGCTTTCTTT. Translation: CASSAQVTTEAFF.

The chain couples TRBV6-5 to TRBJ2-3; D perhaps matches TRBD2 (6 bases). The germline V and J ends were trimmed by 8 bases and 0 bases, with 6 bases remaining between them. Germline lookup yields CDR1 MNHEY and CDR2 SVGAGI. CDR3 length: 12 residues. DNA for the CDR3: TGTGCCAGCGGGGGGAGCACAGATACGCAGTATTTT. It encodes CASGGSTDTQYF.

The rearrangement joins TRBV4-1 to TRBJ2-7; TRBD1 agrees at 9 bases. J lost 0 bases, V lost 5 bases, and 5 bases had no gene match. This CDR3 contains 15 residues. Germline V CDR1 and CDR2: MGHRA, YSYEKL. The CDR3 loop is CASSYRDRDSYEQYF. Written as DNA, the CDR3 is TGCGCCAGCAGCTACCGGGACAGGGACTCCTACGAGCAGTACTTC.

The chain employs TRBV5-1 and TRBJ2-5; 8 bases match TRBD1. The V gene's germline CDR1 is SGHRS and CDR2 YFSETQ. V shed 5 bases and J 5 bases; nucleotides not matched to a gene: 11. The CDR3 is 15 residues long. CDR3 bases: TGCGCCAGCAGTGCAGGACAGGGCGAGATGGAGACCCAGTACTTC. Protein: CASSAGQGEMETQYF.

The genes are TRBV5-1 and TRBJ2-7; 10 bases are a match to TRBD2. Per germline, CDR1 SGHRS and CDR2 YFSETQ. Germline trimming cut 4 bases from V and 1 base from J; bases unmatched to any gene: 2. The CDR3 has 14 residues. In DNA form, the CDR3 reads TGCGCCAGCAGCGCTAGCGGGGGATCCTACGAGCAGTACTTC. This gives the protein CASSASGGSYEQYF.

The chain combines TRBV2 with TRBJ2-5, with D unclear. V was cut by 9 bases and J by 5 bases, with 10 bases left in between. Germline CDR1 and CDR2: SNHLY and FYNNEI. There are 11 residues in the CDR3. In DNA, the CDR3 is TGTGCCAGTTCACGGGTGGAGACCCAGTACTTC. It yields the protein CASSRVETQYF.

This chain connects TRBV27 to TRBJ1-3, with 11 bases fitting TRBD1. The V segment lost 5 bases and the J segment 4 bases; nucleotides outside the gene matches: 4. The CDR3 extends over 15 amino acids. CDR1 is MNHEY, CDR2 SMNVEV, per germline (reference sequence). CDR3 in DNA: TGTGCCAGCAGTCTGGGACAGGGGGTCGGAAACACCATATATTTT. Translated, it gives CASSLGQGVGNTIYF.

This clone was counted only a few times. V and J are TRBV14 and TRBJ2-1, with 13 bases that match TRBD2. Germline V gene sequence: CDR1 SGHDN, CDR2 FVKESK. The V segment lost 4 bases and the J segment 4 bases; nucleotides outside the gene matches: 1. The CDR3 contains 15 residues. The CDR3 DNA follows: TGTGCCAGCAGCCCGGGACTAGCGGGGTACAATGAGCAGTTCTTC. It translates to CASSPGLAGYNEQFF.

This clone was seen a single time. This sequence joins TRBV5-6 and TRBJ2-7, with 8 bases aligning to TRBD2. V shed 1 base and J 3 bases; nucleotides not matched to a gene: 3. This CDR3 region has 14 residues. Germline V gene sequence: CDR1 SGHDT, CDR2 YYEEEE. DNA of the CDR3: TGTGCCAGCAGCTTGAGTGCGGGGGGCTACGAGCAGTACTTC. This codes for CASSLSAGGYEQYF.

This clone was picked up one time. The chain employs TRBV6-5 and TRBJ1-1; possibly TRBD1 for D (6 bases). Germline V gene lookup returns CDR1 MNHEY and CDR2 SVGAGI. The V end lost 5 bases, the J end lost 1 base, and 14 bases lay between the germline ends. This CDR3 has 15 residues. Here the CDR3 DNA reads TGTGCCAGCAGTGGGGGTCCGGACAGGAACACTGAAGCTTTCTTT. This translates into CASSGGPDRNTEAFF.

V and J are TRBV5-1 and TRBJ1-5; 9 nucleotides match TRBD1. The ends lost 4 bases at V and 5 bases at J; junction bases unmatched: 4. The CDR3 runs 14 residues. Germline V gene sequence: CDR1 SGHRS, CDR2 YFSETQ. The CDR3 nucleotides are TGCGCCAGCAGCCCACAGGGGGCCGATCAGCCCCAGCATTTT. It encodes CASSPQGADQPQHF.

This rearrangement joins TRBV18 to TRBJ1-5; D remains unclear. V was trimmed by 3 bases and J by 7 bases, leaving 16 bases between them. Germline CDR1 is KGHSH and CDR2 is LQKENI. The CDR3 contains 15 residues. In DNA form, the CDR3 reads TGTGCCAGCTCACCCTCCGGGATCCAGAGCCAGCCCCAGCATTTT. Its translation is CASSPSGIQSQPQHF.

In DNA, the CDR3 is TGTGCCAGCAGTGAACTATCAGTAGCCTCTGGAAACACCATATATTTT. Translating it yields CASSELSVASGNTIYF. The genes are TRBV6-1 and TRBJ1-3; no clear D gene. Germline V CDR1 and CDR2: MNHNS, SASEGT. Trimming shortened V by 2 bases and J by 0 bases, and 11 bases separated the two germline ends. This CDR3 spans 16 amino acids.

V gene TRBV4-2 combines with J gene TRBJ1-2, with TRBD1 matching 7 bases. The CDR3 sequence is 17 residues long. The germline CDR1 and CDR2 sequences are LGHNA and YNFKEQ. V gave up 0 bases and J gave up 1 base; unmatched junction bases: 8. For the CDR3, the DNA is TGTGCCAGCAGCCAAGAGGTGGGGACAGCGATTAACTATGGCTACACCTTC. Its protein product is CASSQEVGTAINYGYTF.

This clone was counted between two and nine times. The chain couples TRBV5-1 to TRBJ1-2; 7 bases fit TRBD1. The germline V gene has CDR1 SGHRS and CDR2 YFSETQ. This CDR3 contains 15 residues. V dropped 5 bases and J dropped 4; count of bases not matched to a gene: 11. The CDR3 DNA reads TGCGCCAGCAGTGAGACAGGGCTTAGGTCCTATGGCTACACCTTC. Amino acid sequence: CASSETGLRSYGYTF. The variable domain in full, with the rest retrieved from reference TRBV5-1 and TRBJ1-2, is KAGVTQTPRYLIKTRGQQVTLSCSPISGHRSVSWYQQTPGQGLQFLFEYFSETQRNKGNFPGRFSGRQFSNSRSEMNVSTLELGDSALYLCASSETGLRSYGYTFGSGTRLTVV.

The V call is TRBV2, the J call TRBJ1-5; D might be TRBD1 (6 bases). Per the germline V gene, CDR1 is SNHLY and CDR2 is FYNNEI. There are 14 residues in the CDR3. V was shortened by 5 bases and J by 0 bases, with 8 bases between the two germline ends. In DNA, the CDR3 is TGTGCCAGCAGTCGGACAGATAGCAATCAGCCCCAGCATTTT. Translation: CASSRTDSNQPQHF.

The chain combines TRBV19 with TRBJ1-2; maybe TRBD1 (5 bases). V shed 5 bases and J shed 2 bases, with 12 bases lying between them. In germline, CDR1 is LNHDA, CDR2 SQIVND (reference sequence). This CDR3 contains 14 residues. CDR3 nucleotide sequence: TGTGCCAGTAGTGTGAGCAGGGAAAACTATGGCTACACCTTC. Translating gives CASSVSRENYGYTF.

The rearrangement links TRBV27 to TRBJ2-3; 8 positions match TRBD2. The CDR3 is made up of 16 amino acids. The germline V gene encodes CDR1 MNHEY and CDR2 SMNVEV (reference sequence). With 2 bases clipped from V and 2 bases from J, the junction kept 6 bases outside the gene matches. The CDR3 DNA follows: TGTGCCAGCAGTTTACGGGGGGGACTATACACAGATACGCAGTATTTT. It specifies CASSLRGGLYTDTQYF.

The genes are TRBV6-1 and TRBJ2-2, with a weak D call TRBD1 (7 bases). The germline V gene encodes CDR1 MNHNS and CDR2 SASEGT. The CDR3 is 15 amino acids. The V end lost 4 bases, the J end lost 3 bases, and 12 bases lay between the germline ends. The DNA for the CDR3 is TGTGCCAGCAGTGTCGCGGGACAGTACACCGGGGAGCTGTTTTTT. Translation: CASSVAGQYTGELFF.

The genes are TRBV27 and TRBJ1-1; D gene ambiguous. This CDR3 comprises 14 residues. Germline values: CDR1 MNHEY, CDR2 SMNVEV (reference sequence). The ends were cut back, 6 bases at V and 2 bases at J, with 13 bases in the middle. For the CDR3, the DNA is TGTGCCAGCAGGGTGGGAGGGTTTAACACTGAAGCTTTCTTT. Translated, it gives CASRVGGFNTEAFF.

The V gene is TRBV4-1, the J gene TRBJ2-3, with 8 bases fitting TRBD1. The J segment lost 7 bases and the V segment lost 4 bases, leaving 10 bases of the junction unmatched. Germline assignment: CDR1 MGHRA and CDR2 YSYEKL. The CDR3 covers 15 residues. The CDR3 coding sequence is TGCGCCAGCAGCCTCATGACAGGGGATTTGAATACGCAGTATTTT. Its translation is CASSLMTGDLNTQYF.

The V call is TRBV2, the J call TRBJ2-7; 10 bases agree with TRBD1. CDR3 size: 14 residues. V trimming: 6 bases; J trimming: 6 bases; junction bases outside the gene matches: 8. Germline CDR1 reads SNHLY; CDR2 reads FYNNEI. The chain's CDR3 is CASRIRGQGFEQYF. The DNA for the CDR3 is TGTGCCAGCAGAATTCGGGGACAGGGGTTCGAGCAGTACTTC.

This chain joins TRBV4-1 and TRBJ2-2, with TRBD1 matching 12 bases. CDR1 MGHRA and CDR2 YSYEKL come from the germline V gene. The V gene end was trimmed by 3 bases and the J gene end by 5 bases; junction bases not matched to a gene: 4. This CDR3 comprises 16 residues. The CDR3 DNA reads as TGCGCCAGCAGCCACGGGACAGGGGGCGGTACCGGGGAGCTGTTTTTT. Its protein product is CASSHGTGGGTGELFF.

This chain connects TRBV7-2 to TRBJ2-3, with 11 bases matching TRBD2. Germline V gives CDR1 SGHTA, CDR2 FQGNSA. V dropped 2 bases and J dropped 2; count of bases not matched to a gene: 3. This CDR3 is built from 16 residues. The CDR3 protein is CASSLLAGGITDTQYF. The CDR3 DNA reads as TGTGCCAGCAGCTTACTAGCGGGAGGTATCACAGATACGCAGTATTTT.

V and J are TRBV7-2 and TRBJ2-5, with D possibly being TRBD1 (6 bases). This CDR3 comprises 16 residues. Trimming took 5 bases from V and 5 from J, leaving 21 bases between them. Per the germline V gene, CDR1 is SGHTA and CDR2 is FQGNSA. The CDR3 bases are TGTGCCAGCAGCCCCTTTGGGATTGGTACAGGGGAGACCCAGTACTTC. Residues: CASSPFGIGTGETQYF. Drawing the rest from reference TRBV7-2 and TRBJ2-5, the complete variable domain is GAGVSQSPSNKVTEKGKDVELRCDPISGHTALYWYRQSLGQGLEFLIYFQGNSAPDKSGLPSDRFSAERTGGSVSTLTIQRTQQEDSAVYLCASSPFGIGTGETQYFGPGTRLLVL.

The CDR3 sequence: CASSYSGGLGEQFF. The CDR3 coding sequence is TGTGCCAGCAGTTACTCCGGGGGGCTCGGTGAGCAGTTCTTC. The rearrangement joins TRBV27 to TRBJ2-1; maybe TRBD2 (7 bases). Germline V CDR1 and CDR2: MNHEY, SMNVEV (reference sequence). V lost 4 bases and J lost 9, with 16 bases in between. The CDR3 sequence is 14 residues long.

Notes on this clone: This sample includes further DNA sequences coding for the same CDR3. The genes are TRBV7-3 and TRBJ1-2, with a weak D call TRBD1 (6 bases). V was shortened by 4 bases and J by 4 bases, with 13 bases between the two germline ends. This CDR3 has 14 amino acids. CDR1 SGHTA and CDR2 FQGTGA come from the germline V gene. The CDR3 nucleotides are TGTGCCAGCAGCTCGGGGGGGGCAGGCTATGGCTACACCTTC. Protein sequence: CASSSGGAGYGYTF. The variable domain in full, completed from reference TRBV7-3 and TRBJ1-2, reads GAGVSQTPSNKVTEKGKYVELRCDPISGHTALYWYRQSLGQGPEFLIYFQGTGAADDSGLPNDRFFAVRPEGSVSTLKIQRTERGDSAVYLCASSSGGAGYGYTFGSGTRLTVV.

The V call is TRBV4-2, the J call TRBJ2-3; TRBD2 aligns across 9 bases. CDR1 and CDR2 from the germline V gene are LGHNA and YNFKEQ. After removal of 5 bases from V and 2 bases from J, the junction contained 14 bases not matched to a gene. This CDR3 is 18 amino acids long. Here the CDR3 DNA reads TGTGCCAGCAGCTTTACGAGCAGGCGGGAGGGTGACACAGATACGCAGTATTTT. As protein: CASSFTSRREGDTDTQYF.

V is TRBV5-1 and J is TRBJ1-1; D possibly corresponds to TRBD1 (5 bases). The CDR3 consists of 16 residues. V lost 0 bases, J lost 3 bases, and 15 bases lay in between. Looked up from germline, CDR1 is SGHRS and CDR2 is YFSETQ. The CDR3 DNA follows: TGCGCCAGCAGCTTGGCCGTCGACAGCCGTTACACTGAAGCTTTCTTT. Protein product: CASSLAVDSRYTEAFF.

The chain couples TRBV28 to TRBJ1-5; TRBD1 is a possible D gene (5 bases). This CDR3 comprises 16 residues. V gave up 5 bases and J gave up 6 bases, with 20 bases separating them. CDR1 is MDHEN and CDR2 is SYDVKM in the germline V gene. CDR3 sequence (DNA): TGTGCCAGCAGTCGGTTAAGGGCGGTTCAGGGTCAGCCCCAGCATTTT. It is translated as CASSRLRAVQGQPQHF.